This TCR beta chain is from a study of TIL therapy for anti-PD-1-resistant metastatic lung cancer. For the study at large: Most patients had lung adenocarcinoma.

This was the immunoSEQ v3 assay. Sequenced by immunoSEQ multiplex PCR; TCRdb stores in-frame clones only, minus some. Of approximately 57,000 clones detected, 70% to 90% appear once; the ten largest clones hold under 3%. Germline V CDR1 and CDR2: SGHDT, YYEEEE. There are 12 residues in the CDR3. The V gene lost 1 base and the J gene lost 7 bases, with 5 bases spanning the gap. Stated time point: pre-treatment sample, taken before nivolumab and TIL therapy. Enrollment ran from October 2017 to early 2020. The sample in question was blood, obtained at baseline. This receptor was taken from a person aged 25 to 85 with non-small cell lung cancer. This chain joins TRBV5-6 and TRBJ1-4, with unresolved D. The CDR3, as DNA: TGTGCCAGCAGCTTGACTGGTGAAAAACTGTTTTTT. Translating it yields CASSLTGEKLFF. The complete variable domain, with remaining parts taken from reference TRBV5-6 and TRBJ1-4, reads DAGVTQSPTHLIKTRGQQVTLRCSPKSGHDTVSWYQQALGQGPQFIFQYYEEEERQRGNFPDRFSGHQFPNYSSELNVNALLLGDSALYLCASSLTGEKLFFGSGTQLSVL.